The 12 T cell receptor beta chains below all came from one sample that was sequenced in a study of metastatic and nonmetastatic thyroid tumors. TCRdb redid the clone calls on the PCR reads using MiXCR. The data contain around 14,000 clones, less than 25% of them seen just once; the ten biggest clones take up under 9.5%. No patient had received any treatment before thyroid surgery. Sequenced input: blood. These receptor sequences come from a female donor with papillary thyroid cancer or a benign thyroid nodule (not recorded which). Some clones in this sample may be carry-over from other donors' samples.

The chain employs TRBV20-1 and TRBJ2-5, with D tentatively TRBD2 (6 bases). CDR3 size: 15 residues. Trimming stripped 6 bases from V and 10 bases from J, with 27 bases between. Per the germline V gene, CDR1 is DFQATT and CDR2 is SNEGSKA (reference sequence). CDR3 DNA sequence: TGCAGTGCCCCGAGGTGGAGGGGTTCCCCGGCGGGCCAGTACTTC. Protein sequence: CSAPRWRGSPAGQYF.

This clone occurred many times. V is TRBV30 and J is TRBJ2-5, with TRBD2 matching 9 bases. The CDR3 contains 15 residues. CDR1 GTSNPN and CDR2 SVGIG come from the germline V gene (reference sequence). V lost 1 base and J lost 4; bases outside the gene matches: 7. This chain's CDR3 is CAWSGGGALPETQYF. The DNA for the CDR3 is TGTGCCTGGAGTGGCGGGGGGGCACTCCCAGAGACCCAGTACTTC.

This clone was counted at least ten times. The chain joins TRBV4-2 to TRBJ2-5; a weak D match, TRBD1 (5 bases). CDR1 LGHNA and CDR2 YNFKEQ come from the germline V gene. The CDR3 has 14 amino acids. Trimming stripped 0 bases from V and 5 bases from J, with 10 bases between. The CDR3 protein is CASSQDRGLETQYF. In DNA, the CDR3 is TGTGCCAGCAGCCAAGATAGGGGTTTGGAGACCCAGTACTTC.

The CDR3 DNA reads as TGCGCCAGCAGTCCGGTGTTACGCTACGAGCAGTACTTC. Translating it yields CASSPVLRYEQYF. The chain carries TRBV10-2 and TRBJ2-7; D is unclear. The CDR3 runs to 13 residues. V gave up 5 bases and J gave up 3 bases, with 11 bases separating them. Looked up from germline, CDR1 is WSHSY and CDR2 is SAAADI.

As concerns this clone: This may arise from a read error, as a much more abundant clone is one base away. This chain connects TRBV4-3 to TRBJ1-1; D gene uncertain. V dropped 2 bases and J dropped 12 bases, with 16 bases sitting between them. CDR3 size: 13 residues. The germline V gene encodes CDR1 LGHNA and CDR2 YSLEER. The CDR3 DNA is TGCGCCAGCAGCCAACAAATCACGACCTATCCTTTCTTT. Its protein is CASSQQITTYPFF.

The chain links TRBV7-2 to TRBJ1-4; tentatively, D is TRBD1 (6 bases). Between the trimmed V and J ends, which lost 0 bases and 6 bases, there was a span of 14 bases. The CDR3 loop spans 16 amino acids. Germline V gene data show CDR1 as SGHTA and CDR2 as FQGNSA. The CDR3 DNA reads TGTGCCAGCAGCTTAGCTTTTGGGGGGGCATATGAAAAACTGTTTTTT. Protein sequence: CASSLAFGGAYEKLFF.

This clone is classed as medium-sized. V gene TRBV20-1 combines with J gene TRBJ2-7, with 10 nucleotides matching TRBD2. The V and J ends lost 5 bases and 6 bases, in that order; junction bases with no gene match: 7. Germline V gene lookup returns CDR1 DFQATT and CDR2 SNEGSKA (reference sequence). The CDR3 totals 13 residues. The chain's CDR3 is CSARGLAGVEQYF. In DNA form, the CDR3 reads TGCAGTGCTCGGGGGCTAGCGGGAGTCGAGCAGTACTTC.

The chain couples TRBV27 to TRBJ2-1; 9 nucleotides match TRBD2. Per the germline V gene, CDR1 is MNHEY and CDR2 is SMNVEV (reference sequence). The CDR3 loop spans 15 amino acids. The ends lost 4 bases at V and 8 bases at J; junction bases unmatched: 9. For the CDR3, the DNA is TGTGCCAGCAGTTCTGGGGCGGGAGGGCCCCATGAGCAGTTCTTC. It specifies CASSSGAGGPHEQFF.

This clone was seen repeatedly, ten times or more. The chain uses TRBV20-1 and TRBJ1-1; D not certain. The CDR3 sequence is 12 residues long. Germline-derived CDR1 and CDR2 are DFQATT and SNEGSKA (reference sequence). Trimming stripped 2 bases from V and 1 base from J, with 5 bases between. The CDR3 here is CSARQPNTEAFF. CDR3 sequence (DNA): TGCAGTGCTAGACAGCCGAACACTGAAGCTTTCTTT.

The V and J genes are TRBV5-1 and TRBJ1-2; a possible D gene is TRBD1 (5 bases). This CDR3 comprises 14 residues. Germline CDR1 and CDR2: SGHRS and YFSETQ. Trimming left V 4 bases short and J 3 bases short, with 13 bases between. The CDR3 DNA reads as TGCGCCAGCAGCGAGATGGGGCTCGACTATGGCTACACCTTC. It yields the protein CASSEMGLDYGYTF. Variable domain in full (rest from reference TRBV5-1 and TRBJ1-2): KAGVTQTPRYLIKTRGQQVTLSCSPISGHRSVSWYQQTPGQGLQFLFEYFSETQRNKGNFPGRFSGRQFSNSRSEMNVSTLELGDSALYLCASSEMGLDYGYTFGSGTRLTVV.

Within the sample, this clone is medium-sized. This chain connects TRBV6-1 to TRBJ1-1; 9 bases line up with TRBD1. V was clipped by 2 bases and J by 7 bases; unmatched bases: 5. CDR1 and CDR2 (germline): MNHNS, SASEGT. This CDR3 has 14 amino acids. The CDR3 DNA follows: TGTGCCAGCAGTGAACGGACAGGGGTTAATGAAGCTTTCTTT. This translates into CASSERTGVNEAFF.

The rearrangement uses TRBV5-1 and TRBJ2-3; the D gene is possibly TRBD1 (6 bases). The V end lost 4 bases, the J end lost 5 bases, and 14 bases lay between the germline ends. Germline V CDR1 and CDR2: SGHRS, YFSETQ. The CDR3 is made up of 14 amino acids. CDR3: CASSVTGSIDTQYF. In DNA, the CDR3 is TGCGCCAGCAGCGTGACAGGTTCAATAGATACGCAGTATTTT.